This T cell receptor beta chain appears in the sequencing data of a study of blood T cell repertoires in COVID-19. The wider study: Spain, Italy and the United States supplied samples that represented acute and convalescent COVID-19. Sample material is recorded as cDNA or gDNA derived from T cells, B-cell-depleted T cells, or PBMCs.

There are 16 residues in the CDR3. V gave up 5 bases and J gave up 6 bases; unmatched junction bases: 7. CDR1 and CDR2 (germline): KGHDR, SFDVKD. Clones were sequenced by immunoSEQ multiplex PCR, and TCRdb holds only the in-frame ones, with some missing. The sample records around 250,000 clones, more than 85% being singletons. The chain carries TRBV24-1 and TRBJ1-5; 12 nucleotides match TRBD1. Source material: peripheral blood. This TCR came from an older woman with active or convalescent COVID-19. The CDR3 nucleotides are TGTGCCACCAGTGGGGGGGGACAGGGGGCGCGTCAGCCCCAGCATTTT. Translating gives CATSGGGQGARQPQHF.